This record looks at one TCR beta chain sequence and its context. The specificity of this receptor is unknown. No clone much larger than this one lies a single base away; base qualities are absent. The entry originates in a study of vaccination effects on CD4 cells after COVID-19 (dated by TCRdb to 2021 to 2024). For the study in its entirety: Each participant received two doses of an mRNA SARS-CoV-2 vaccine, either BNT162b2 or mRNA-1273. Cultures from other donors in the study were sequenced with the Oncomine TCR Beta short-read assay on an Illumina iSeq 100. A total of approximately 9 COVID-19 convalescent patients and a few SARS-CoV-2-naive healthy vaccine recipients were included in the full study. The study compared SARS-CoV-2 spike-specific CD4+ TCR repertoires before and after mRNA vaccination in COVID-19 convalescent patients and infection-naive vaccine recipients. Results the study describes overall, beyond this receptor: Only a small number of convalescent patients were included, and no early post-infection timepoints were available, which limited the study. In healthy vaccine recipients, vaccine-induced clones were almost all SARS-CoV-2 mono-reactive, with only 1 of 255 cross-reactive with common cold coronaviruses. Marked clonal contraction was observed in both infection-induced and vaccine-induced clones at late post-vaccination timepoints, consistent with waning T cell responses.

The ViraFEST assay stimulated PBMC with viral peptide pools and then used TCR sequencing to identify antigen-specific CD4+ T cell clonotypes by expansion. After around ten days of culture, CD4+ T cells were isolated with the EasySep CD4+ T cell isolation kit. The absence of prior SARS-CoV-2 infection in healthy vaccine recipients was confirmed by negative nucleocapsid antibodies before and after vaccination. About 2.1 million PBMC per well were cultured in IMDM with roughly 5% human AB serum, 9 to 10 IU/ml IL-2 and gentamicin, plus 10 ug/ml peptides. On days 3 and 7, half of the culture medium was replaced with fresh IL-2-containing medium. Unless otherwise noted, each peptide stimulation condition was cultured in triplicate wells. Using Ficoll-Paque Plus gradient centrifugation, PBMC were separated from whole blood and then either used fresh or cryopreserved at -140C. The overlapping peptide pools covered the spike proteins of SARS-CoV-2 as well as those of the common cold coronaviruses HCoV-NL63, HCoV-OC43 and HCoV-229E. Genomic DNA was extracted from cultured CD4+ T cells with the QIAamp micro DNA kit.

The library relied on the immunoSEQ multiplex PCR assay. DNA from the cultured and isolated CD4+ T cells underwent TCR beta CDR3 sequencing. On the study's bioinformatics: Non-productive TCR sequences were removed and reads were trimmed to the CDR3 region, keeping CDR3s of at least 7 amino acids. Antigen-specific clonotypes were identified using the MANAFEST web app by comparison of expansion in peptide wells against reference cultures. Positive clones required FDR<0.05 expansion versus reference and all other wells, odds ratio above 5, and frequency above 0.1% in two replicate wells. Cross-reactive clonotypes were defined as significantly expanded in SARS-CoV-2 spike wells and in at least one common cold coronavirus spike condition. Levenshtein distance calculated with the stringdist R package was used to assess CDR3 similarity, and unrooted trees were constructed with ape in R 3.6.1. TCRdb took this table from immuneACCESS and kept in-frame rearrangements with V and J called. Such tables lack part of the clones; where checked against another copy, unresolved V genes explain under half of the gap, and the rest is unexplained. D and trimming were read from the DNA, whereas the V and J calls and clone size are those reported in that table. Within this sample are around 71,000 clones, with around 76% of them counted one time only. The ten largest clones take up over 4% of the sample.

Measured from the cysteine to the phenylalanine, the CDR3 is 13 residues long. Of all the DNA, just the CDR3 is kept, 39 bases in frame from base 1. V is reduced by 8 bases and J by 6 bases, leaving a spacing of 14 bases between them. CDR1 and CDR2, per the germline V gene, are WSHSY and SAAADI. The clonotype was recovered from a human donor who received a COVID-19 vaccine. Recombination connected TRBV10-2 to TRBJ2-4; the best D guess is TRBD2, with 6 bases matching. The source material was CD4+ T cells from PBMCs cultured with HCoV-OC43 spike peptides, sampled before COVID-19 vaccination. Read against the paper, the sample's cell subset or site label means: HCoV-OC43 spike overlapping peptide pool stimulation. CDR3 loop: CASGWGERNIQYF. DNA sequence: TGCGCCAGCGGATGGGGGGAGCGAAACATTCAGTACTTC.